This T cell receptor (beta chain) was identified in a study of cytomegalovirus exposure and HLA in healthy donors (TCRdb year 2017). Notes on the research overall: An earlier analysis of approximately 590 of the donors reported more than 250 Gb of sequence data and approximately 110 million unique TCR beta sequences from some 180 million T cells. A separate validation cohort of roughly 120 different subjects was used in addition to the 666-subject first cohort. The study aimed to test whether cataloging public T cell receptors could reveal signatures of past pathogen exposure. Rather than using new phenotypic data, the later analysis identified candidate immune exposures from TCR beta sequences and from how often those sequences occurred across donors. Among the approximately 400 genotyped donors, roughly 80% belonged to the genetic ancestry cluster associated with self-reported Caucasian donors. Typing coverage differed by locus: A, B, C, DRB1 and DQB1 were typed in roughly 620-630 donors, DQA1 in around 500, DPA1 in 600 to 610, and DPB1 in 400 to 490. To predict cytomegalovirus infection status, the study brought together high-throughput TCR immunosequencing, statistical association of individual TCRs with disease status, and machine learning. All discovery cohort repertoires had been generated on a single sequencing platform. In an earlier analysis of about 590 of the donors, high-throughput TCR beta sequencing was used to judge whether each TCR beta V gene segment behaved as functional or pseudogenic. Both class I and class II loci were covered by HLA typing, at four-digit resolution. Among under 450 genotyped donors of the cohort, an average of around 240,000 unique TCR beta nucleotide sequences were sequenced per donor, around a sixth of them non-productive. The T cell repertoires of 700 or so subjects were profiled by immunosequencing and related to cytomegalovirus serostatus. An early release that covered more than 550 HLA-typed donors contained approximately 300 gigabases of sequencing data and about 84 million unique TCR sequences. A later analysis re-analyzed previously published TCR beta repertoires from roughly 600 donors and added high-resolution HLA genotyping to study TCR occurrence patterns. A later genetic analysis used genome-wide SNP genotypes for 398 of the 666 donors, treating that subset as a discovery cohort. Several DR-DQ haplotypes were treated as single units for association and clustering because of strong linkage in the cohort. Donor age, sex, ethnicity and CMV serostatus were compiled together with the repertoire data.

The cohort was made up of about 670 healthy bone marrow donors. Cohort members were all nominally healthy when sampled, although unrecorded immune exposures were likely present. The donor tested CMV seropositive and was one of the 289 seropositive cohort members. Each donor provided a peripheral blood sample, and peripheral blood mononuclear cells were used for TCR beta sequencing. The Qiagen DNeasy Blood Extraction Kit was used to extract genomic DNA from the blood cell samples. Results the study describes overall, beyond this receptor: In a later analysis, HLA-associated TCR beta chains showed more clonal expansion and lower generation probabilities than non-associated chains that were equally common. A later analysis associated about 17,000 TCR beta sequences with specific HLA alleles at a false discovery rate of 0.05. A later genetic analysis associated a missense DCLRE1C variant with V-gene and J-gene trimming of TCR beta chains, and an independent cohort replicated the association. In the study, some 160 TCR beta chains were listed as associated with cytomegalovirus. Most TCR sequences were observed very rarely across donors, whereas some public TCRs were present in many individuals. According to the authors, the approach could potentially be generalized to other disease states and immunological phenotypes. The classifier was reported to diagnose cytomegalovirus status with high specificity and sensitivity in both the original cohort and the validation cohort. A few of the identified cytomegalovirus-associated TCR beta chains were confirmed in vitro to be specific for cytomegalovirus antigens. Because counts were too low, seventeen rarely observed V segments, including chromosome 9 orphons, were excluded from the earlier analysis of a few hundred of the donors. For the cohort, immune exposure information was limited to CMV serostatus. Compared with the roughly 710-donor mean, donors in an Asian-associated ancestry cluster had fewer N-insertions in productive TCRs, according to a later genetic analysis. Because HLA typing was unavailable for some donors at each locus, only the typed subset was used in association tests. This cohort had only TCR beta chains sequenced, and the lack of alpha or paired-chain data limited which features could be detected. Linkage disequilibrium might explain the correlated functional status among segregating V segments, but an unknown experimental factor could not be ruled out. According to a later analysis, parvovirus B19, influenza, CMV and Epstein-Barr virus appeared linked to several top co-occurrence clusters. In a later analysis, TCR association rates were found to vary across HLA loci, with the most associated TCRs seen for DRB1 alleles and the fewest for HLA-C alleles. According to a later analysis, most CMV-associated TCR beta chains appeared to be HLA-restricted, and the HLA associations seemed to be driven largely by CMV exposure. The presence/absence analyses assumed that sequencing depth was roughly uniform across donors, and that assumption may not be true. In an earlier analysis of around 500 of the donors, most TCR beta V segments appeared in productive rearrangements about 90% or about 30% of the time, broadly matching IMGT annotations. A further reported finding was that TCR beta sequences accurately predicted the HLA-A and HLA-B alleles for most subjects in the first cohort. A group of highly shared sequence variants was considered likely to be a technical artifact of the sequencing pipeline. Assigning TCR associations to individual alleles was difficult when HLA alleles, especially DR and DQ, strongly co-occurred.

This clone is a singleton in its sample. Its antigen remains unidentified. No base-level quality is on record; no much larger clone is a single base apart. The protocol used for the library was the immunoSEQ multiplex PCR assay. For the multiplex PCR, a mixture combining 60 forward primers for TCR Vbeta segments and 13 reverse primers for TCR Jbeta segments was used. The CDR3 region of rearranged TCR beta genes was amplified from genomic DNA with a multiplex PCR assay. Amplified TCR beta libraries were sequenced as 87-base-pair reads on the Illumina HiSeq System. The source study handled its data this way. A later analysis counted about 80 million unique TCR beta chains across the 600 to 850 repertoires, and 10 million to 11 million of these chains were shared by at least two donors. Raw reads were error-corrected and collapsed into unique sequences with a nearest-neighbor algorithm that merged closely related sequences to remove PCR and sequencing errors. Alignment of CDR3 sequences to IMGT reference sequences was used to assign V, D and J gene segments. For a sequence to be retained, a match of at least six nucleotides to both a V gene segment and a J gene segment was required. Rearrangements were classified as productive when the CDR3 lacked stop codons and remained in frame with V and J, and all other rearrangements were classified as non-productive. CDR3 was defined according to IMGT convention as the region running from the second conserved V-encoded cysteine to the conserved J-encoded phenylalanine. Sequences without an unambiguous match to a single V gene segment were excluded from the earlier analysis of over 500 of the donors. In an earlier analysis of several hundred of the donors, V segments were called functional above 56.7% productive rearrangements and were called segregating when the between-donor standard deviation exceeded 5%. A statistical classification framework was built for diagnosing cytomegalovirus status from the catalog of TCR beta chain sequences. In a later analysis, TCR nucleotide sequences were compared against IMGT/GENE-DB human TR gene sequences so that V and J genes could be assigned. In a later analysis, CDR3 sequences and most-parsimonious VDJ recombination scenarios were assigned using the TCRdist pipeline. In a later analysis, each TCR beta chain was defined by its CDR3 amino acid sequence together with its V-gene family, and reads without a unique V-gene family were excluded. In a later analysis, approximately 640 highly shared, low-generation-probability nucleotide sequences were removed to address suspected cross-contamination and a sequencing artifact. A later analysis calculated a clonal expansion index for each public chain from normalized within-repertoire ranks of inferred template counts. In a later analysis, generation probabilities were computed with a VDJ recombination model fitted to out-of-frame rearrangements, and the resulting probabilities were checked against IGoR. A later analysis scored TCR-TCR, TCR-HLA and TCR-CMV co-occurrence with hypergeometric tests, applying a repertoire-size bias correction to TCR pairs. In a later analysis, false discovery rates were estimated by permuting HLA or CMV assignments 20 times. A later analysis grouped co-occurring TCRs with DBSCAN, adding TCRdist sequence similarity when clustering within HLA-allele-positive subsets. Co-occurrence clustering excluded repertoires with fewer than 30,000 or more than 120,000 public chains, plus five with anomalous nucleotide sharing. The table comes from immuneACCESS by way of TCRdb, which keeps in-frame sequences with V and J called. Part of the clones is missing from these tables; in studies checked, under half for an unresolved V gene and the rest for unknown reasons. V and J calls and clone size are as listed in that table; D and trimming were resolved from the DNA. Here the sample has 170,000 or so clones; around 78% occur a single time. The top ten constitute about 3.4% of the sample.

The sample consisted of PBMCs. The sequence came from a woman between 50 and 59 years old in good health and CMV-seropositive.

DNA sequence: TGTGCCAGCAGCTTATCGAGGGCGACGGAGACCCAGTACTTC. Its protein product is CASSLSRATETQYF. The V gene is TRBV7-2 and the J gene is TRBJ2-5; TRBD2 is possibly the D segment (5 matching bases). The CDR3 covers 14 residues, taking in both the cysteine and the phenylalanine. CDR3 DNA only is kept here, 42 bases in frame from base 1. The germline V gene encodes CDR1 SGHTA and CDR2 FQGNSA. The junction carries 12 bases between V and J, which are trimmed by 2 bases and 5 bases respectively.